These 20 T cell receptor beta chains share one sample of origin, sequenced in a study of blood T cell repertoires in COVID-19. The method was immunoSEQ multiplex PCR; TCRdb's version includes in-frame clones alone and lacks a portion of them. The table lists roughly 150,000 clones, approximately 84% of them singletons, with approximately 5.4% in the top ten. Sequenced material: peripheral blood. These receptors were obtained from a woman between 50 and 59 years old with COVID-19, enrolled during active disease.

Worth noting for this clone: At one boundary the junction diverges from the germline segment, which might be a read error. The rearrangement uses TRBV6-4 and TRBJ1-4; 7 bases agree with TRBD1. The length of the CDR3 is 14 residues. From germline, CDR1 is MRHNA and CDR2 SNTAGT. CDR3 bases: TGTGCCAGCATTAAATTTCCCAGGGGGGAAAACCTGTTTTTT. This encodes CASIKFPRGENLFF.

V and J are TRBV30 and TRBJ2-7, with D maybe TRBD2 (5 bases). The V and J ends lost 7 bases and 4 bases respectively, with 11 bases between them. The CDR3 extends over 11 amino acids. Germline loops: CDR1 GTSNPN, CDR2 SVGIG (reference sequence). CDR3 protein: CASGTPYEQYF. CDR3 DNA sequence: TGTGCCTCGGGAACTCCATACGAGCAGTACTTC.

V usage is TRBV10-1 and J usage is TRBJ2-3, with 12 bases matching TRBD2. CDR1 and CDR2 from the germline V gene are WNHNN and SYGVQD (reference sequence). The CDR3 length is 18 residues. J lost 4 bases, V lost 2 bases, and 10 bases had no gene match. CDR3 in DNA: TGCGCCAGCAGTGAGCCTCAGGGGGCTAGCGGGGGGGCAGATACGCAGTATTTT. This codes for CASSEPQGASGGADTQYF.

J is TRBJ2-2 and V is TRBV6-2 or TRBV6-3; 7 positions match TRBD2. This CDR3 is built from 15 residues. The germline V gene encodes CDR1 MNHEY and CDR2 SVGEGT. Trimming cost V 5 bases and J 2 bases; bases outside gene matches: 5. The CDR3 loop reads CASSPGLTNTGELFF. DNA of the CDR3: TGTGCCAGCAGTCCGGGACTAACTAACACCGGGGAGCTGTTTTTT.

The CDR3 spells CSVEEGANLYGYTF. The CDR3 DNA follows: TGCAGCGTTGAGGAGGGGGCGAACTTATATGGCTACACCTTC. The rearrangement links TRBV29-1 to TRBJ1-2; 7 bases match TRBD1. CDR3 size: 14 residues. V was clipped by 3 bases and J by 5 bases; unmatched bases: 9. Germline V gene data show CDR1 as SQVTM and CDR2 as ANQGSEA. The entire variable domain, with the rest obtained from reference TRBV29-1 and TRBJ1-2, is as follows: SAVISQKPSRDICQRGTSLTIQCQVDSQVTMMFWYRQQPGQSLTLIATANQGSEATYESGFVIDKFPISRPNLTFSTLTVSNMSPEDSSIYLCSVEEGANLYGYTFGSGTRLTVV.

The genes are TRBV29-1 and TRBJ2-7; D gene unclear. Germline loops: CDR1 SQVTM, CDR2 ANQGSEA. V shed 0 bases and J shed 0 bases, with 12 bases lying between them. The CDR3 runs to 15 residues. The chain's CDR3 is CSVEDRRQNSYEQYF. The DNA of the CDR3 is TGCAGCGTTGAAGATCGCCGACAAAACTCCTACGAGCAGTACTTC.

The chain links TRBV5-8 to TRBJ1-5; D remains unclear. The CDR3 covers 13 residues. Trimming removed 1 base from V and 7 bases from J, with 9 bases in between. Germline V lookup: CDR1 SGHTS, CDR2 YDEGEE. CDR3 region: CASSLSGEQPQHF. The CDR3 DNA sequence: TGTGCCAGCAGCTTGTCTGGAGAGCAGCCCCAGCATTTT.

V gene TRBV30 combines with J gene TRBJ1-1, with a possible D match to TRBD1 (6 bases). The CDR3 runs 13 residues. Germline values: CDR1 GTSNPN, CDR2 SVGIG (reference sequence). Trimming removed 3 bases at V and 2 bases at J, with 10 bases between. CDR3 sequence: CAWRKQGNTEAFF. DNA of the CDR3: TGTGCCTGGAGGAAACAGGGAAACACTGAAGCTTTCTTT.

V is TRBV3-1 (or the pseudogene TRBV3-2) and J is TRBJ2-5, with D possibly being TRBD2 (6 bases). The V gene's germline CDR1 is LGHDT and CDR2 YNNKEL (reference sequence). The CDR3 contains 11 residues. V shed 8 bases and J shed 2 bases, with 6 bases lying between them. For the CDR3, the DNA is TGTGCCAGCGGAGGGCAAGAGACCCAGTACTTC. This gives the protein CASGGQETQYF.

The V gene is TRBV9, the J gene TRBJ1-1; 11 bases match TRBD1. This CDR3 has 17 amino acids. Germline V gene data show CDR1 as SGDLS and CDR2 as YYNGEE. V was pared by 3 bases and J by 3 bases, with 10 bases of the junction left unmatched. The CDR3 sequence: CASSAGRGQGVDTEAFF. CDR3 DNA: TGTGCCAGCAGCGCTGGGCGGGGACAGGGGGTGGACACTGAAGCTTTCTTT.

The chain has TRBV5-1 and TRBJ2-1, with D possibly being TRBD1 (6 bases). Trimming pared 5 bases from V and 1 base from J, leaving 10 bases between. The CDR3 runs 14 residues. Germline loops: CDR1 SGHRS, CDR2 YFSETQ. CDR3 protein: CASSGTSSYNEQFF. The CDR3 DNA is TGCGCCAGCAGTGGGACATCATCCTACAATGAGCAGTTCTTC.

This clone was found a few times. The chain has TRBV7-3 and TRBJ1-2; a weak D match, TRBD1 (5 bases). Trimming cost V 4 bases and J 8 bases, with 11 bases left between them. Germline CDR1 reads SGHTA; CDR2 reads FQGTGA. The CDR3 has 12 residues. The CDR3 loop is CASSSMEGGYTF. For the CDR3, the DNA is TGTGCCAGCAGCTCAATGGAGGGGGGCTACACCTTC.

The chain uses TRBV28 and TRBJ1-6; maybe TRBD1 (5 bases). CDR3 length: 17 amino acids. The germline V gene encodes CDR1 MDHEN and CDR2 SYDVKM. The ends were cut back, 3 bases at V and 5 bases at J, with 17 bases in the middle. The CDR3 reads CASSLDRRVRNNSPLHF. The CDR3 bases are TGTGCCAGCAGTTTGGACCGCAGGGTGAGAAATAATTCACCCCTCCACTTT.

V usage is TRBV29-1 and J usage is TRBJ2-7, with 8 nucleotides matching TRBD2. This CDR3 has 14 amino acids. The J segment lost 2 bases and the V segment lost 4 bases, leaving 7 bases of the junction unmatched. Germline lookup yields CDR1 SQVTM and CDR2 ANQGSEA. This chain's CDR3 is CSVAVAGGPYEQYF. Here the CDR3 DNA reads TGCAGCGTTGCGGTTGCGGGGGGCCCCTACGAGCAGTACTTC.

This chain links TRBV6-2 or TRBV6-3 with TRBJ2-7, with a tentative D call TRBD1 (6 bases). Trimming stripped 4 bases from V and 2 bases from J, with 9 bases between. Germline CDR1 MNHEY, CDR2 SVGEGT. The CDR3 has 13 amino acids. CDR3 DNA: TGTGCCAGCAGTTCGGACAGCACCTACGAGCAGTACTTC. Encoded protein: CASSSDSTYEQYF.

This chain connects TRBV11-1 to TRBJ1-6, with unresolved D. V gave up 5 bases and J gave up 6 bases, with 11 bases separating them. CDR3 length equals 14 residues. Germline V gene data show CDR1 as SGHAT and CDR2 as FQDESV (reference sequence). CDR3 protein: CASSVTGTNSPLHF. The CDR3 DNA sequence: TGTGCCAGCAGCGTGACGGGAACTAATTCACCCCTCCACTTT.

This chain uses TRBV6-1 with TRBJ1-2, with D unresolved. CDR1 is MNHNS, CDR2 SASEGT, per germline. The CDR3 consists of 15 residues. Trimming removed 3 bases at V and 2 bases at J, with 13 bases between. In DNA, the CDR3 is TGTGCCAGCAGTGACGTGGCAGGCGGGAACTATGGCTACACCTTC. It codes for CASSDVAGGNYGYTF.

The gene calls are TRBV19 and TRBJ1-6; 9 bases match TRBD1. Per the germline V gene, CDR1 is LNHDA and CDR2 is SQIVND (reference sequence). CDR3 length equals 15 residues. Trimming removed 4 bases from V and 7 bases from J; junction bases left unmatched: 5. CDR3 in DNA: TGTGCCAGTAGTACCCCTGGGACAGGGAATTCACCCCTCCACTTT. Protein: CASSTPGTGNSPLHF.

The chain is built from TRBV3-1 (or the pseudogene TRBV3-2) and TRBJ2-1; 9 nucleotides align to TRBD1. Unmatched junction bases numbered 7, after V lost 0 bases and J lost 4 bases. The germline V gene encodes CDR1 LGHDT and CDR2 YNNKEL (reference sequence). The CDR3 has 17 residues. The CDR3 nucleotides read TGTGCCAGCAGCCAAGAGGGGACAGGGCATATATACAATGAGCAGTTCTTC. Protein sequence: CASSQEGTGHIYNEQFF.

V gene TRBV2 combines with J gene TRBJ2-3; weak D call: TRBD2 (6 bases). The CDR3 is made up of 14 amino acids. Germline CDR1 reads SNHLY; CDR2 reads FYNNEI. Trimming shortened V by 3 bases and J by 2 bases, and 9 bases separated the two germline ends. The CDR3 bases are TGTGCCAGCAGTGATGGGGGGACCACAGATACGCAGTATTTT. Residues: CASSDGGTTDTQYF.